The 28 T cell receptor beta chains below were found in one sample sequenced in a study of blood T cell repertoires in COVID-19. Sequencing was performed with immunoSEQ multiplex PCR; in TCRdb, only in-frame clones are kept and a portion is missing. This table has about 110,000 clones, over 65% appearing once. Sequencing was performed on peripheral blood. The receptors stem from a woman in her thirties or forties with acute or convalescent COVID-19.

This clone was recorded only once. V is TRBV12-3 or TRBV12-4 and J is TRBJ2-7, with a weak D call TRBD1 (5 bases). CDR3 length: 13 amino acids. V shed 6 bases and J shed 5 bases, with 14 bases lying between them. CDR3 nucleotides: TGTGCCAGCAGCCTCAGGGAATTTAACGAGCAGTACTTC. Protein: CASSLREFNEQYF.

As for this clone: Other DNA sequences in this sample translate to the same CDR3. The J gene is TRBJ1-1, the V gene TRBV2, with D perhaps matching TRBD1 (6 bases). Trimming shortened V by 7 bases and J by 2 bases, and 11 bases separated the two germline ends. Germline CDR1 is SNHLY and CDR2 is FYNNEI. This CDR3 is built from 13 residues. CDR3 DNA: TGTGCCAGCAAGGGGGAAGTCAACACTGAAGCTTTCTTT. Protein: CASKGEVNTEAFF.

As DNA, the CDR3 is TGTGCCAGCAGCCCAGGGACTAGGAGCGAGCAGTACTTC. It codes for CASSPGTRSEQYF. The chain combines TRBV3-1 (or the pseudogene TRBV3-2) with TRBJ2-7, with 8 bases matching TRBD2. Germline V gene lookup returns CDR1 LGHDT and CDR2 YNNKEL (reference sequence). The CDR3 consists of 13 residues. The J segment lost 6 bases and the V segment lost 4 bases, leaving 5 bases of the junction unmatched.

The chain combines TRBV12-3 or TRBV12-4 with TRBJ1-6; unclear D gene. V was cut by 8 bases and J by 9 bases, with 14 bases left in between. The CDR3 extends over 13 amino acids. CDR3 sequence reads: CASGPLGSSPLHF. CDR3 nucleotide sequence: TGTGCCAGCGGGCCATTGGGGAGTTCACCCCTCCACTTT.

The chain combines TRBV7-2 with TRBJ1-5, with 7 bases matching TRBD1. Losses at the gene ends were 5 bases for V and 5 bases for J; bases not matched to a gene: 3. This CDR3 is 13 amino acids long. Germline V CDR1 and CDR2: SGHTA, FQGNSA. As DNA, the CDR3 is TGTGCCAGCAGCCCGGGACAGTATCAGCCCCAGCATTTT. Translating it yields CASSPGQYQPQHF.

The sample holds a few counts of this clone. This same CDR3 is encoded by further DNA sequences in the sample. The chain is built from TRBV7-3 and TRBJ1-1; D is possibly TRBD1 (5 bases). Germline loops: CDR1 SGHTA, CDR2 FQGTGA. The germline V and J ends were trimmed by 0 bases and 1 base, with 6 bases remaining between them. CDR3 length equals 14 residues. The CDR3 DNA sequence: TGTGCCAGCAGCTTAACCGGGGGGAACACTGAAGCTTTCTTT. Translated, it gives CASSLTGGNTEAFF.

The CDR3 sequence: CASSLLPTGVSNQPQHF. The CDR3 DNA reads TGTGCCAGCAGCTTACTCCCAACAGGGGTTAGCAATCAGCCCCAGCATTTT. V gene TRBV7-8 combines with J gene TRBJ1-5, with 7 bases identical to TRBD1. V lost 2 bases and J lost 0; bases outside the gene matches: 7. The CDR3 sequence is 17 residues long. Germline V gives CDR1 SGHVS, CDR2 FQNEAQ.

This clone was observed a handful of times. This sequence joins TRBV28 and TRBJ1-5; D gene ambiguous. V shed 5 bases and J shed 4 bases, with 12 bases lying between them. In germline, CDR1 is MDHEN, CDR2 SYDVKM. The CDR3 consists of 14 residues. The CDR3 DNA follows: TGTGCCAGCAGTCGAATCACCGGGAATCAGCCCCAGCATTTT. This gives the protein CASSRITGNQPQHF.

The rearrangement joins TRBV3-1 (or the pseudogene TRBV3-2) to TRBJ2-3, with unresolved D. This CDR3 contains 13 residues. Germline V gene lookup returns CDR1 LGHDT and CDR2 YNNKEL (reference sequence). The germline V and J ends were trimmed by 7 bases and 2 bases, with 10 bases remaining between them. The CDR3 DNA is TGTGCCAGCAATAGTGGGCTCACAGATACGCAGTATTTT. Amino acids: CASNSGLTDTQYF.

V and J are TRBV27 and TRBJ2-1; 9 nucleotides agree with TRBD2. The V gene's germline CDR1 is MNHEY and CDR2 SMNVEV (reference sequence). The CDR3 sequence is 17 residues long. The V and J ends lost 5 bases and 4 bases, in that order; junction bases with no gene match: 12. The CDR3 DNA reads as TGTGCCAGCAGTCTAGTTGGCGGGGGGGCCTATTACAATGAGCAGTTCTTC. Its translation is CASSLVGGGAYYNEQFF.

This clone was seen a single time. The chain recombines TRBV12-3 or TRBV12-4 with TRBJ2-5, with 7 bases that match TRBD1. V shed 6 bases and J 5 bases; nucleotides not matched to a gene: 6. The CDR3 contains 13 residues. The CDR3 spells CASRPRTGETQYF. The CDR3 DNA is TGTGCCAGCAGGCCTAGGACAGGCGAGACCCAGTACTTC.

V gene TRBV7-2 combines with J gene TRBJ2-2, with D tentatively TRBD2 (5 bases). Between the trimmed V and J ends, which lost 1 base and 8 bases, there was a span of 14 bases. Germline V lookup: CDR1 SGHTA, CDR2 FQGNSA. The CDR3 has 15 residues. The CDR3 protein is CASSLGSSPSGELFF. CDR3 nucleotide sequence: TGTGCCAGCAGCTTAGGGTCTAGCCCCTCGGGGGAGCTGTTTTTT. Variable domain in full (rest from reference TRBV7-2 and TRBJ2-2): GAGVSQSPSNKVTEKGKDVELRCDPISGHTALYWYRQSLGQGLEFLIYFQGNSAPDKSGLPSDRFSAERTGGSVSTLTIQRTQQEDSAVYLCASSLGSSPSGELFFGEGSRLTVL.

The V call is TRBV28, the J call TRBJ1-4; tentatively, D is TRBD1 (5 bases). Germline V gene lookup returns CDR1 MDHEN and CDR2 SYDVKM. This CDR3 region has 13 residues. Trimming left V 8 bases short and J 8 bases short, with 15 bases between. The CDR3: CASRRGVWEKLFF. The CDR3 coding sequence is TGTGCCAGCCGTCGGGGGGTTTGGGAAAAACTGTTTTTT.

This clone was observed at least ten times. Other DNA sequences in the same sample also yield this CDR3. This rearrangement joins TRBV7-2 to TRBJ1-2; the match to TRBD1 covers 7 bases. This CDR3 comprises 14 residues. CDR1 and CDR2 from the germline V gene are SGHTA and FQGNSA. The ends lost 0 bases at V and 5 bases at J; junction bases unmatched: 3. CDR3 bases: TGTGCCAGCAGCTTAGCGCCAGGGGGGTATGGCTACACCTTC. This sequence encodes CASSLAPGGYGYTF.

The table lists this clone with a few counts. The same CDR3 also results from other DNA sequences found in this sample. The V call is TRBV9, the J call TRBJ1-6, with D unclear. Germline V gene sequence: CDR1 SGDLS, CDR2 YYNGEE. This CDR3 region has 14 residues. Trimming stripped 0 bases from V and 6 bases from J, with 7 bases between. CDR3 DNA sequence: TGTGCCAGCAGCGTAGATGCGGGTAATTCACCCCTCCACTTT. Amino acid sequence: CASSVDAGNSPLHF.

J is TRBJ1-5 and V is TRBV3-1 (or the pseudogene TRBV3-2), with 10 bases fitting TRBD1. V was pared by 5 bases and J by 4 bases, with 2 bases of the junction left unmatched. This CDR3 spans 14 amino acids. Germline-derived CDR1 and CDR2 are LGHDT and YNNKEL (reference sequence). CDR3 amino acids: CASSLGQGNQPQHF. The CDR3 DNA reads as TGTGCCAGCAGCTTGGGACAGGGGAATCAGCCCCAGCATTTT.

The chain combines TRBV6-5 with TRBJ2-3; a weak D match, TRBD1 (6 bases). Trimming took off 4 bases at V and 5 bases at J, with 13 bases between the two ends. Per germline, CDR1 MNHEY and CDR2 SVGAGI. CDR3 length: 14 amino acids. CDR3 loop: CASSSTTGRDTQYF. The CDR3 bases are TGTGCCAGCAGTTCAACAACAGGGCGAGATACGCAGTATTTT.

This chain joins TRBV5-5 and TRBJ2-7, with 11 bases lining up with TRBD2. This CDR3 comprises 15 residues. The germline V gene encodes CDR1 SGHKS and CDR2 YYEKEE (reference sequence). J gave up 4 bases and V 2 bases, and 5 bases lay outside the gene matches. The CDR3 DNA is TGTGCCAGCAGCTTTGGGCTAGCGGGGGGTTACGAGCAGTACTTC. Protein product: CASSFGLAGGYEQYF.

The genes are TRBV27 and TRBJ1-3, with TRBD1 matching 9 bases. CDR1 is MNHEY, CDR2 SMNVEV, per germline (reference sequence). CDR3 size: 14 residues. The ends lost 4 bases at V and 4 bases at J; junction bases unmatched: 2. Written as DNA, the CDR3 is TGTGCCAGCAGTTCAGGACAGGGGGGAAACACCATATATTTT. Translated, it gives CASSSGQGGNTIYF.

The chain joins TRBV3-1 (or the pseudogene TRBV3-2) to TRBJ1-2, with D tentatively TRBD1 (6 bases). The CDR3 runs 15 residues. The germline V gene has CDR1 LGHDT and CDR2 YNNKEL (reference sequence). Trimming removed 0 bases at V and 4 bases at J, with 12 bases between. The CDR3 DNA reads as TGTGCCAGCAGCCAAGAGGCGGGGGCTGGCTATGGCTACACCTTC. This encodes CASSQEAGAGYGYTF.

V usage is TRBV5-6 and J usage is TRBJ1-1; TRBD1 might be the D (5 bases). The CDR3 runs 13 residues. Germline CDR1 is SGHDT and CDR2 is YYEEEE. Trimming cost V 4 bases and J 4 bases, with 11 bases left between them. The CDR3 sequence is CASSQLGGTEAFF. In nucleotides, the CDR3 is TGTGCCAGCAGCCAACTGGGGGGCACTGAAGCTTTCTTT.

The chain is built from TRBV30 and TRBJ1-4; D gene ambiguous. Trimming removed 3 bases at V and 0 bases at J, with 8 bases between. The CDR3 sequence is 14 residues long. Germline V lookup: CDR1 GTSNPN, CDR2 SVGIG (reference sequence). CDR3 DNA sequence: TGTGCCTGGAGCCCCGGGGCAACTAATGAAAAACTGTTTTTT. It specifies CAWSPGATNEKLFF. The entire variable domain, with the rest obtained from reference TRBV30 and TRBJ1-4, is as follows: SQTIHQWPATLVQPVGSPLSLECTVEGTSNPNLYWYRQAAGRGLQLLFYSVGIGQISSEVPQNLSASRPQDRQFILSSKKLLLSDSGFYLCAWSPGATNEKLFFGSGTQLSVL.

The chain combines TRBV3-1 (or the pseudogene TRBV3-2) with TRBJ1-1; D perhaps matches TRBD1 (6 bases). Per the germline V gene, CDR1 is LGHDT and CDR2 is YNNKEL (reference sequence). The CDR3 contains 14 residues. V was cut by 3 bases and J by 5 bases, with 13 bases left in between. The CDR3 loop is CASSQDGGLTEAFF. The CDR3 DNA follows: TGTGCCAGCAGCCAGGACGGGGGGCTGACTGAAGCTTTCTTT.

The chain carries TRBV6-5 and TRBJ2-1; possibly TRBD1 for D (7 bases). The CDR3 loop spans 14 amino acids. Per germline, CDR1 MNHEY and CDR2 SVGAGI. Trimming cost V 10 bases and J 8 bases, with 21 bases left between them. In DNA form, the CDR3 reads TGTGCCACCTCTAGGCAGGGGGGCCAAGATGAGCAGTTCTTC. Translation: CATSRQGGQDEQFF.

The chain joins TRBV15 to TRBJ2-2, with D perhaps TRBD2 (6 bases). Germline CDR1 reads LNHNV; CDR2 reads YYDKDF (reference sequence). This CDR3 has 14 amino acids. Trimming removed 4 bases from V and 2 bases from J, with 8 bases in between. This chain's CDR3 is CATSTLANTGELFF. The CDR3 DNA is TGTGCCACCAGCACACTAGCTAACACCGGGGAGCTGTTTTTT. The full variable domain, with the rest looked up from reference TRBV15 and TRBJ2-2, is DAMVIQNPRYQVTQFGKPVTLSCSQTLNHNVMYWYQQKSSQAPKLLFHYYDKDFNNEADTPDNFQSRRPNTSFCFLDIRSPGLGDTAMYLCATSTLANTGELFFGEGSRLTVL.

The rearrangement uses TRBV12-5 and TRBJ2-7, with D possibly matching TRBD1 (5 bases). Trimming took 2 bases from V and 1 from J, leaving 18 bases between them. The CDR3 runs 17 residues. Germline CDR1 is LGHNT and CDR2 is FRNRAP. The CDR3 loop reads CASGLPPPPTASYEQYF. Here the CDR3 DNA reads TGTGCTAGTGGTTTGCCTCCCCCCCCGACAGCGTCCTACGAGCAGTACTTC.

The rearrangement joins TRBV30 to TRBJ1-5; no firm D call. V lost 3 bases and J 3 bases, leaving 9 bases between the germline ends. The CDR3 is 13 amino acids. The germline CDR1 and CDR2 sequences are GTSNPN and SVGIG (reference sequence). This chain's CDR3 is CAWSPGDNQPQHF. For the CDR3, the DNA is TGTGCCTGGAGCCCGGGAGACAATCAGCCCCAGCATTTT.

This clone was picked up a small number of times. This chain uses TRBV29-1 with TRBJ2-5, with TRBD1 matching over 7 bases. This CDR3 is built from 14 residues. V shed 4 bases, J shed 1 base, and the junction held 6 bases outside the gene matches. Germline values: CDR1 SQVTM, CDR2 ANQGSEA. Here the CDR3 reads CSVAGQRAQETQYF. As DNA, the CDR3 is TGCAGCGTTGCGGGACAGCGAGCCCAAGAGACCCAGTACTTC.